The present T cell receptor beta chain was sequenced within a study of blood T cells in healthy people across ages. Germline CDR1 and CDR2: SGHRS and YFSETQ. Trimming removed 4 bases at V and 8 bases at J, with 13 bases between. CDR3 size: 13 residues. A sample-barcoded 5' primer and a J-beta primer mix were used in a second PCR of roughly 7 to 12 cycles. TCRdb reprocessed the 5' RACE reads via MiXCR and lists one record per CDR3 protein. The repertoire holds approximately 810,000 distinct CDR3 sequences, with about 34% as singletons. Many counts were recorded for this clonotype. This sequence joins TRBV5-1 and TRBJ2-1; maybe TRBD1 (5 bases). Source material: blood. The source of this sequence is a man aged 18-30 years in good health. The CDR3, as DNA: TGCGCCAGCAGCCCGGCACCAGGGTATGAGCAGTTCTTC. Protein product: CASSPAPGYEQFF.